The 28 T cell receptor beta chains given below trace back to one sample, sequenced in a study of T cells after somatic rescue of genetic block. Repertoires were generated with immunoSEQ multiplex PCR, while TCRdb's copy carries only in-frame clones and drops some. The table shows under 150,000 clones, with under 95% occurring only once. Source material: peripheral blood mononuclear cells (PBMCs). The receptors derive from a woman aged 18-29 years.

The DNA of the CDR3 is TGTGCCAGCAGTTTCGTCGCAGGGGACTATGGCTACACCTTC. This translates into CASSFVAGDYGYTF. The rearrangement joins TRBV27 to TRBJ1-2, with a possible D match to TRBD1 (6 bases). The CDR3 is made up of 14 amino acids. In germline, CDR1 is MNHEY, CDR2 SMNVEV (reference sequence). Trimming cost V 3 bases and J 3 bases, with 11 bases left between them.

V is TRBV14 and J is TRBJ2-1, with a possible D match to TRBD2 (5 bases). V was pared by 4 bases and J by 2 bases, with 9 bases between. Germline loops: CDR1 SGHDN, CDR2 FVKESK. This CDR3 comprises 14 residues. The chain's CDR3 is CASSPPAAYNEQFF. The CDR3 DNA sequence: TGTGCCAGCAGCCCTCCAGCGGCCTACAATGAGCAGTTCTTC.

This rearrangement joins TRBV2 to TRBJ1-4; TRBD1 agrees at 7 bases. The CDR3 has 14 residues. V shed 7 bases and J 8 bases; nucleotides not matched to a gene: 10. In germline, CDR1 is SNHLY, CDR2 FYNNEI. The CDR3 sequence is CASTIERGLEKLFF. The CDR3 bases are TGTGCCAGCACCATTGAGAGGGGGCTCGAAAAACTGTTTTTT.

The chain links TRBV15 to TRBJ2-7; 12 positions agree with TRBD2. V dropped 2 bases and J dropped 7; count of bases not matched to a gene: 9. CDR3 size: 16 residues. CDR1 LNHNV and CDR2 YYDKDF come from the germline V gene (reference sequence). The DNA for the CDR3 is TGTGCCACCAGCAGACCCCAGACTAGCGGGGGAAGAGAGCAGTACTTC. This translates into CATSRPQTSGGREQYF.

The rearrangement uses TRBV7-9 and TRBJ2-2; 7 nucleotides agree with TRBD1. Per germline, CDR1 SEHNR and CDR2 FQNEAQ (reference sequence). The V gene end was trimmed by 4 bases and the J gene end by 6 bases; junction bases not matched to a gene: 2. The CDR3 has 13 amino acids. The CDR3 DNA reads TGTGCCAGCAGCTCAACAGGGGCCGGGGAGCTGTTTTTT. Translation gives CASSSTGAGELFF.

J is TRBJ2-3 and V is TRBV7-2; D is ambiguous. The CDR3 length is 16 residues. Trimming cost V 0 bases and J 2 bases, with 12 bases left between them. Germline V CDR1 and CDR2: SGHTA, FQGNSA. The CDR3 region is CASSLAQTRVTDTQYF. CDR3 bases: TGTGCCAGCAGCTTAGCGCAGACCCGGGTCACAGATACGCAGTATTTT.

The chain combines TRBV7-8 with TRBJ1-5; possibly TRBD1 for D (6 bases). Germline V CDR1 and CDR2: SGHVS, FQNEAQ. The ends were cut back, 0 bases at V and 7 bases at J, with 19 bases in the middle. The CDR3 extends over 17 amino acids. The CDR3 here is CASSLAFRTVGTQPQHF. The CDR3 region has the DNA TGTGCCAGCAGCTTAGCATTTAGGACAGTCGGTACCCAGCCCCAGCATTTT.

The chain combines TRBV7-9 with TRBJ1-2; a possible D gene is TRBD1 (5 bases). The CDR3 loop spans 12 amino acids. Per germline, CDR1 SEHNR and CDR2 FQNEAQ (reference sequence). The V end lost 2 bases, the J end lost 9 bases, and 10 bases lay between the germline ends. The CDR3 spells CASSLLQGRYTF. The CDR3 region has the DNA TGTGCCAGCAGCTTACTGCAGGGACGCTACACCTTC. Based on the CDR3 plus reference TRBV7-9 and TRBJ1-2, the full variable domain is DTGVSQNPRHKITKRGQNVTFRCDPISEHNRLYWYRQTLGQGPEFLTYFQNEAQLEKSRLLSDRFSAERPKGSFSTLEIQRTEQGDSAMYLCASSLLQGRYTFGSGTRLTVV.

This chain connects TRBV7-9 to TRBJ1-2; 9 bases agree with TRBD1. After removal of 3 bases from V and 4 bases from J, the junction contained 3 bases not matched to a gene. Per germline, CDR1 SEHNR and CDR2 FQNEAQ (reference sequence). There are 14 residues in the CDR3. Written as DNA, the CDR3 is TGTGCCAGCAGCTTGGGACAGGGCGGCTATGGCTACACCTTC. Residues: CASSLGQGGYGYTF.

This chain links TRBV4-1 with TRBJ2-7; no definite D call. V was cut by 1 base and J by 6 bases, with 10 bases left in between. Germline V gives CDR1 MGHRA, CDR2 YSYEKL. The CDR3 totals 13 residues. The CDR3 nucleotides are TGCGCCAGCAGCCAAGGGGCGCACAGCGAGCAGTACTTC. Translating it yields CASSQGAHSEQYF.

This rearrangement joins TRBV7-5 to TRBJ2-5. TRBV7-5 is tagged as a pseudogene. The length of the CDR3 is 17 residues. Here the CDR3 reads CARSLPPTSPSRETQYF. For the CDR3, the DNA is TGTGCCAGAAGCTTACCTCCCACATCCCCATCTCGGGAGACCCAGTACTTC.

The rearrangement uses TRBV4-3 and TRBJ2-2, with TRBD1 matching 8 bases. This CDR3 has 16 residues. V lost 4 bases to trimming and J lost 3 bases; unmatched junction nucleotides: 7. Germline assignment: CDR1 LGHNA and CDR2 YSLEER. CDR3 sequence: CASSLSTGVDTGELFF. CDR3 nucleotide sequence: TGCGCCAGCAGCCTCTCGACAGGGGTGGACACCGGGGAGCTGTTTTTT.

The rearrangement links TRBV5-6 to TRBJ2-5, with D perhaps assigned TRBD1 or TRBD2 (5 bases each). Trimming stripped 1 base from V and 1 base from J, with 14 bases between. The CDR3 totals 16 residues. CDR1 is SGHDT, CDR2 YYEEEE, per germline. CDR3 nucleotides: TGTGCCAGCAGCTTGCGGGGCCCCGGCCCCCAAGAGACCCAGTACTTC. Its protein is CASSLRGPGPQETQYF.

The V and J genes are TRBV4-3 and TRBJ2-7; D is unclear. Trimming removed 1 base at V and 9 bases at J, with 16 bases between. The CDR3 is 14 amino acids. Germline V gives CDR1 LGHNA, CDR2 YSLEER. This CDR3 reads CASSQATVGTAQYF. Written as DNA, the CDR3 is TGCGCCAGCAGCCAAGCCACTGTGGGTACTGCGCAGTACTTC.

The V call is TRBV4-1, the J call TRBJ2-7; 7 bases line up with TRBD1. V lost 2 bases to trimming and J lost 6 bases; unmatched junction nucleotides: 1. The CDR3 has 12 residues. Germline V lookup: CDR1 MGHRA, CDR2 YSYEKL. CDR3 in amino acids: CASSQPGGEQYF. DNA for the CDR3: TGCGCCAGCAGCCAACCAGGGGGCGAGCAGTACTTC.

V gene TRBV7-2 combines with J gene TRBJ1-2; D gene ambiguous. The ends were cut back, 2 bases at V and 6 bases at J, with 10 bases in the middle. The length of the CDR3 is 13 residues. Per the germline V gene, CDR1 is SGHTA and CDR2 is FQGNSA. The chain's CDR3 is CASSLIGMDGYTF. The DNA of the CDR3 is TGTGCCAGCAGCTTAATAGGGATGGATGGCTACACCTTC.

This clone was counted between two and nine times. J is TRBJ2-3 and V is TRBV29-1; D is tentatively TRBD1 or TRBD2 (5 bases each). V was pared by 7 bases and J by 6 bases, with 20 bases between. The CDR3 length is 14 residues. Germline CDR1 reads SQVTM; CDR2 reads ANQGSEA. CDR3 nucleotides: TGCAGCGAATTTGGGGGTGCCGCGCTGGATACGCAGTATTTT. Its protein product is CSEFGGAALDTQYF.

V and J are TRBV10-2 and TRBJ1-1, with a weak D call TRBD1 (6 bases). The germline V and J ends were trimmed by 8 bases and 1 base, with 11 bases remaining between them. The CDR3 extends over 13 amino acids. CDR1 is WSHSY and CDR2 is SAAADI in the germline V gene. The CDR3 region has the DNA TGCGCCAGCGGATCGACAGGGAACACTGAAGCTTTCTTT. Translating gives CASGSTGNTEAFF.

The chain couples TRBV9 to TRBJ2-1; 11 positions agree with TRBD2. From germline, CDR1 is SGDLS and CDR2 YYNGEE. The CDR3 loop spans 16 amino acids. The V gene end was trimmed by 4 bases and the J gene end by 6 bases; junction bases not matched to a gene: 9. The CDR3: CASSFALAGVLNEQFF. The CDR3 DNA follows: TGTGCCAGCAGCTTCGCACTAGCGGGGGTGCTCAATGAGCAGTTCTTC.

Details on this clone: This sample also contains other DNA sequences that code for the same CDR3. The chain carries TRBV19 and TRBJ2-2; D is undetermined. The CDR3 covers 15 residues. V lost 7 bases and J 0 bases, leaving 12 bases between the germline ends. CDR1 is LNHDA, CDR2 SQIVND, per germline (reference sequence). CDR3 coding DNA: TGTGCCAGTAAAGGTGGCCTTACGAACACCGGGGAGCTGTTTTTT. The encoded protein is CASKGGLTNTGELFF.

The chain combines TRBV6-5 with TRBJ1-1; D might be TRBD1 (6 bases). CDR3 size: 14 residues. V shed 5 bases and J shed 3 bases, with 13 bases lying between them. Per germline, CDR1 MNHEY and CDR2 SVGAGI. CDR3 loop: CASSASGEDTEAFF. CDR3 DNA sequence: TGTGCCAGCAGTGCCTCAGGGGAGGACACTGAAGCTTTCTTT.

The genes are TRBV9 and TRBJ1-1; TRBD1 matches at 11 bases. The trim removed 0 bases at V and 7 bases at J, leaving 2 bases unmatched. This CDR3 contains 14 residues. CDR1 and CDR2 from the germline V gene are SGDLS and YYNGEE. CDR3 sequence: CASSVEGQGVEAFF. In DNA, the CDR3 is TGTGCCAGCAGCGTAGAGGGACAGGGGGTTGAAGCTTTCTTT.

This clone was seen only once. The rearrangement links TRBV6-5 to TRBJ2-5, with D unresolved. Between the trimmed V and J ends, which lost 4 bases and 7 bases, there was a span of 7 bases. The CDR3 sequence is 11 residues long. Germline CDR1 MNHEY, CDR2 SVGAGI. DNA of the CDR3: TGTGCCAGCAGTTTTAAAAGGACCCAGTACTTC. Protein product: CASSFKRTQYF.

The CDR3 spells CASSPGTGRLFNSPLHF. In nucleotides, the CDR3 is TGCGCCAGCAGTCCCGGGACAGGGAGATTGTTTAATTCACCCCTCCACTTT. The chain recombines TRBV5-1 with TRBJ1-6, with TRBD1 identical over 9 bases. Germline values: CDR1 SGHRS, CDR2 YFSETQ. The CDR3 contains 17 residues. V shed 5 bases, J shed 6 bases, and the junction held 12 bases outside the gene matches.

The V call is TRBV2, the J call TRBJ1-2; maybe TRBD1 (5 bases). V gave up 6 bases and J gave up 2 bases, with 7 bases separating them. Per germline, CDR1 SNHLY and CDR2 FYNNEI. This CDR3 is built from 12 residues. The CDR3 coding sequence is TGTGCCAGCAGCCGACAGAACTATGGCTACACCTTC. This codes for CASSRQNYGYTF. Full variable domain (missing parts from reference TRBV2 and TRBJ1-2): EPEVTQTPSHQVTQMGQEVILRCVPISNHLYFYWYRQILGQKVEFLVSFYNNEISEKSEIFDDQFSVERPDGSNFTLKIRSTKLEDSAMYFCASSRQNYGYTFGSGTRLTVV.

The genes are TRBV27 and TRBJ2-7; D gene uncertain. Trimming cost V 3 bases and J 3 bases, with 18 bases left between them. The CDR3 has 16 amino acids. Per the germline V gene, CDR1 is MNHEY and CDR2 is SMNVEV (reference sequence). CDR3 nucleotides: TGTGCCAGCAGTTTTGCAGGTAGCCAAGGGATCTACGAGCAGTACTTC. Translating gives CASSFAGSQGIYEQYF.

The rearrangement uses TRBV30 and TRBJ1-2; the D is unclear. The CDR3 spans 10 residues. Trimming removed 7 bases at V and 8 bases at J, with 11 bases between. Germline V gene lookup returns CDR1 GTSNPN and CDR2 SVGIG (reference sequence). DNA of the CDR3: TGTGCCTCTCTAGAAGGGGGCTACACCTTC. Translation: CASLEGGYTF.

The CDR3 DNA reads TGCGCCAGCAGCTCGGGGATCACAGATACGCAGTATTTT. This sequence encodes CASSSGITDTQYF. The chain uses TRBV4-1 and TRBJ2-3, with D perhaps TRBD2 (5 bases). CDR1 is MGHRA, CDR2 YSYEKL, per germline. The CDR3 extends over 13 amino acids. V gave up 5 bases and J gave up 2 bases, with 8 bases separating them.